This T cell receptor beta chain was found in a study of long-term antiretroviral therapy in people with HIV. This clone was seen only a few times. In germline, CDR1 is MNHNS, CDR2 SASEGT. The germline V and J ends were trimmed by 5 bases and 7 bases, with 14 bases remaining between them. This CDR3 comprises 13 residues. Version v3.0 of the immunoSEQ assay was performed at survey level. This table comes from immunoSEQ multiplex PCR, and its TCRdb copy is limited to in-frame clones, with some not included. Here the sample spans 30,000 or so clones, approximately 72% being singletons. Sequenced material: unsorted PBMCs, taken 3 years after starting antiretroviral therapy. V gene TRBV6-1 combines with J gene TRBJ1-2; the D gene is possibly TRBD1 (5 bases). This TCR was sampled from a man aged 50 or older with HIV. The CDR3 is CASSKDSFGGYTF. The CDR3 DNA follows: TGTGCCAGCAGTAAAGACAGTTTCGGTGGCTACACCTTC.